A single sample gave rise to the 18 T cell receptor beta chains below, sequenced in a study of cytomegalovirus exposure and HLA in healthy donors. The primer mix had 60 Vbeta and 13 Jbeta primers. Clones were read by immunoSEQ multiplex PCR, and TCRdb kept only the in-frame ones, dropping some. The table shows 180,000 or so clones, with under 80% occurring only once. The source material was PBMCs. The origin of the receptors is a woman in her thirties in good health and CMV-seropositive.

This clone was seen more than once but under ten times. The CDR3 loop reads CASSFGQGVSEQYF. The DNA for the CDR3 is TGTGCCAGCAGTTTTGGACAGGGAGTCAGCGAGCAGTACTTC. The rearrangement uses TRBV6-6 and TRBJ2-7; TRBD1 aligns across 8 bases. The CDR3 length is 14 residues. Germline assignment: CDR1 MNHNY and CDR2 SVGAGI (reference sequence). The V and J ends lost 4 bases and 6 bases, in that order; junction bases with no gene match: 8.

The chain employs TRBV11-3 and TRBJ2-5, with D possibly being TRBD2 (6 bases). The V end lost 1 base, the J end lost 7 bases, and 13 bases lay between the germline ends. The germline V gene has CDR1 SGHNT and CDR2 YENEEA. CDR3 size: 14 residues. DNA of the CDR3: TGTGCCAGCAGCTTAGCAGGGACTCGGGGGACCCAGTACTTC. Protein: CASSLAGTRGTQYF.

The rearrangement links TRBV19 to TRBJ2-3; D gene ambiguous. Trimming took off 1 base at V and 1 base at J, with 12 bases between the two ends. The CDR3 has 16 amino acids. Germline V gene data show CDR1 as LNHDA and CDR2 as SQIVND (reference sequence). DNA of the CDR3: TGTGCCAGTAGTATAGGGCTCCCACCACGCACAGATACGCAGTATTTT. It encodes CASSIGLPPRTDTQYF.

The chain links TRBV5-4 to TRBJ2-2; weak D call: TRBD1 (5 bases). Germline V gene lookup returns CDR1 SGHNT and CDR2 YYREEE (reference sequence). The CDR3 covers 14 residues. V was shortened by 2 bases and J by 5 bases, with 10 bases between the two germline ends. CDR3 amino acids: CASSFAGNTGELFF. The CDR3 DNA sequence: TGTGCCAGCAGCTTCGCAGGGAATACCGGGGAGCTGTTTTTT.

This clone was detected once. The rearrangement joins TRBV9 to TRBJ2-1; TRBD1 matches 12 bases. Per the germline V gene, CDR1 is SGDLS and CDR2 is YYNGEE. With 4 bases clipped from V and 7 bases from J, the junction kept 6 bases outside the gene matches. CDR3 length equals 15 residues. The CDR3 bases are TGTGCCAGCAGCAGTGTGGGACAGGGGGCGAATGAGCAGTTCTTC. It translates to CASSSVGQGANEQFF.

V and J are TRBV19 and TRBJ2-7; TRBD1 might be the D (7 bases). CDR3 length: 13 residues. Deletions cut 1 base from V and 7 bases from J, with 11 bases between. From germline, CDR1 is LNHDA and CDR2 SQIVND (reference sequence). CDR3 protein: CASSIAQGTEQYF. CDR3 DNA sequence: TGTGCCAGTAGTATAGCACAGGGGACTGAGCAGTACTTC.

V is TRBV7-9 and J is TRBJ2-3; D gene unclear. CDR1 is SEHNR, CDR2 FQNEAQ, per germline (reference sequence). V was trimmed by 5 bases and J by 6 bases, leaving 6 bases between them. This CDR3 comprises 11 residues. Here the CDR3 reads CASSLADTQYF. The CDR3 nucleotides are TGTGCCAGCAGCCTTGCGGATACGCAGTATTTT.

The rearrangement links TRBV7-8 to TRBJ1-2, with TRBD1 identical over 9 bases. Trimming removed 5 bases from V and 6 bases from J; junction bases left unmatched: 7. CDR1 and CDR2 (germline): SGHVS, FQNEAQ. This CDR3 is 14 amino acids long. The CDR3 loop reads CASSAIQGANGYTF. Here the CDR3 DNA reads TGTGCCAGCAGCGCGATACAGGGGGCGAATGGCTACACCTTC.

The J gene is TRBJ1-5, the V gene TRBV27, with a possible D match to TRBD1 (5 bases). Germline V gene lookup returns CDR1 MNHEY and CDR2 SMNVEV (reference sequence). V was clipped by 6 bases and J by 6 bases, with 12 bases between them. The CDR3 has 13 residues. CDR3: CASRPPGGQPQHF. CDR3 DNA: TGTGCCAGCAGGCCCCCCGGGGGTCAGCCCCAGCATTTT.

The V call is TRBV5-6, the J call TRBJ1-5; D possibly corresponds to TRBD1 (6 bases). The germline V gene has CDR1 SGHDT and CDR2 YYEEEE. The CDR3 totals 16 residues. Trimming took 3 bases from V and 6 from J, leaving 19 bases between them. DNA for the CDR3: TGTGCCAGCAGCTACACATTGGGGGGGCGCGGTCAGCCCCAGCATTTT. This encodes CASSYTLGGRGQPQHF.

The chain has TRBV7-2 and TRBJ2-7, with TRBD2 as a possible D gene (7 bases). This CDR3 region has 12 residues. The germline V gene has CDR1 SGHTA and CDR2 FQGNSA. The V end was cut by 1 base, the J end by 13 bases, with 14 bases between. The CDR3: CASSLERGAFYF. The CDR3 nucleotides read TGTGCCAGCAGCTTAGAACGGGGGGCCTTTTACTTC.

In its sample, this clone was seen a few times. The chain joins TRBV5-4 to TRBJ1-2; 8 bases map to TRBD1. Germline assignment: CDR1 SGHNT and CDR2 YYREEE (reference sequence). The CDR3 covers 15 residues. Losses at the gene ends were 0 bases for V and 7 bases for J; bases not matched to a gene: 8. CDR3 loop: CASSLDPGGLGGYTF. Written as DNA, the CDR3 is TGTGCCAGCAGCTTGGATCCAGGGGGCTTAGGTGGCTACACCTTC.

For this clone: Different DNA sequences within this sample yield the same CDR3. The chain couples TRBV2 to TRBJ2-5, with D unclear. This CDR3 comprises 10 residues. Germline lookup yields CDR1 SNHLY and CDR2 FYNNEI. Trimming left V 8 bases short and J 11 bases short, with 12 bases between. CDR3 in DNA: TGTGCCAGCTCTGCCTATGAGCAGTACTTC. Its protein is CASSAYEQYF.

This chain joins TRBV9 and TRBJ1-6; D remains ambiguous. The germline V gene encodes CDR1 SGDLS and CDR2 YYNGEE. The CDR3 extends over 14 amino acids. V dropped 2 bases and J dropped 9 bases, with 12 bases sitting between them. CDR3 bases: TGTGCCAGCAGCGTTTGGCCGCGGGGTTCACCCCTCCACTTT. It specifies CASSVWPRGSPLHF. Complete variable domain (other parts from reference TRBV9 and TRBJ1-6): DSGVTQTPKHLITATGQRVTLRCSPRSGDLSVYWYQQSLDQGLQFLIQYYNGEERAKGNILERFSAQQFPDLHSELNLSSLELGDSALYFCASSVWPRGSPLHFGNGTRLTVT.

The genes are TRBV6-6 and TRBJ1-6; 8 nucleotides align to TRBD1. The CDR3 is 15 residues long. V shed 6 bases and J 5 bases; nucleotides not matched to a gene: 6. The germline V gene encodes CDR1 MNHNY and CDR2 SVGAGI (reference sequence). The CDR3 here is CASSTGGANNSPLHF. The CDR3, as DNA: TGTGCCAGCAGCACAGGGGGTGCAAATAATTCACCCCTCCACTTT.

The CDR3 loop reads CASSPQGQGNQPQHF. CDR3 nucleotide sequence: TGTGCCAGCAGCCCCCAGGGACAGGGAAATCAGCCCCAGCATTTT. V is TRBV9 and J is TRBJ1-5; 9 bases map to TRBD1. Germline trimming cut 4 bases from V and 4 bases from J; bases unmatched to any gene: 6. This CDR3 has 15 residues. CDR1 is SGDLS, CDR2 YYNGEE, per germline.

This CDR3 is CASSRRQGASETQYF. DNA for the CDR3: TGTGCCAGCAGCCGGAGACAGGGGGCGTCAGAGACCCAGTACTTC. V is TRBV5-4 and J is TRBJ2-5, with 10 bases aligning to TRBD1. Trimming took 4 bases from V and 4 from J; bases not matched to a gene: 7. Germline V gives CDR1 SGHNT, CDR2 YYREEE (reference sequence). The CDR3 consists of 15 residues.

This clone was detected only once. The chain carries TRBV5-6 and TRBJ2-3; 8 nucleotides align to TRBD1. V trimming: 1 base; J trimming: 4 bases; junction bases outside the gene matches: 5. Germline-derived CDR1 and CDR2 are SGHDT and YYEEEE. The CDR3 is made up of 15 amino acids. The CDR3 is CASSLIDRGPDTQYF. CDR3 bases: TGTGCCAGCAGCTTGATAGACAGGGGCCCAGATACGCAGTATTTT.